These 2 T cell receptor beta chains came from one sample sequenced in a study of blood T cell repertoires in COVID-19. Assay: immunoSEQ multiplex PCR; the TCRdb copy retains only in-frame clones and omits some. The table includes 25,000 to 30,000 clones, around 92% detected once. Sequenced: peripheral blood. The source is a human donor in a cohort sampled during active COVID-19.

The chain has TRBV18 and TRBJ1-2; D perhaps matches TRBD1 (5 bases). The V end was cut by 2 bases, the J end by 12 bases, with 13 bases between. Germline lookup yields CDR1 KGHSH and CDR2 LQKENI. The CDR3 spans 12 residues. CDR3 residues: CASSPESGGHTF. The CDR3, as DNA: TGTGCCAGCTCACCAGAAAGCGGGGGTCACACCTTC. Full variable domain (outside the CDR3, taken from reference TRBV18 and TRBJ1-2): NAGVMQNPRHLVRRRGQEARLRCSPMKGHSHVYWYRQLPEEGLKFMVYLQKENIIDESGMPKERFSAEFPKEGPSILRIQQVVRGDSAAYFCASSPESGGHTFGSGTRLTVV.

The chain uses TRBV14 and TRBJ2-5; 9 nucleotides align to TRBD2. The CDR3 runs to 16 residues. Trimming took 0 bases from V and 5 from J; bases not matched to a gene: 7. Germline V gene sequence: CDR1 SGHDN, CDR2 FVKESK. The CDR3 DNA reads TGTGCCAGCAGCCAAGATGGGGGGACTAGCAGGGAGACCCAGTACTTC. Encoded protein: CASSQDGGTSRETQYF.